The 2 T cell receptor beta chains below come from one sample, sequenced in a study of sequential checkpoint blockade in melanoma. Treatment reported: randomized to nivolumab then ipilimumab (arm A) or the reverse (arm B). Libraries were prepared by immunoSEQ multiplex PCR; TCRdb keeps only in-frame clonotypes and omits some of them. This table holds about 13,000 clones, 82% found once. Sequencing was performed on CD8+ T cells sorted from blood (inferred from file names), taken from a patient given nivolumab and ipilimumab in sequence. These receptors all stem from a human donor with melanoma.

CDR3 amino acids: CASSQWEPGAYEQYF. The CDR3, as DNA: TGCGCCAGCAGCCAATGGGAGCCAGGAGCCTACGAGCAGTACTTC. The V gene is TRBV4-1, the J gene TRBJ2-5, with D tentatively TRBD2 (5 bases). The J call may not be correct, given that the DNA end is closer to TRBJ2-7. The CDR3 runs to 15 residues. CDR1 and CDR2 from the germline V gene are MGHRA and YSYEKL.

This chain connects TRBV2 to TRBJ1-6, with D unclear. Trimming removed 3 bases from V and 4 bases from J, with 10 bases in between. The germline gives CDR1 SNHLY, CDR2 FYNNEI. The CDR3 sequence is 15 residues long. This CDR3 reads CASSDVKPYNSPLHF. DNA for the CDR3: TGTGCCAGCAGTGATGTGAAGCCTTATAATTCACCCCTCCACTTT.